The rows below give T cell receptor beta chains drawn from one sample of a study of OX40 agonist ivuxolimab in advanced cancers. Method: immunoSEQ multiplex PCR; TCRdb's copy keeps in-frame clones and lacks some. The sample contains 60,000 or so clones, 85% to 95% of which appear only once. This specimen was CD4+ or CD8+ T cells sorted from blood, taken in a trial of the OX40 agonist ivuxolimab. These receptors were obtained from an adult with an advanced solid tumor such as melanoma, head and neck, liver or kidney cancer. CDR3s include the opening cysteine and the closing phenylalanine or tryptophan. The D gene is left open where the match is weak.

d_call j_call v_call cdr3_aa
- TRBJ2-7 TRBV13 CASSLSGTLLHEQYF
TRBD2 TRBJ2-3 TRBV27 CASSIGTSVRDTQYF
- TRBJ2-2 TRBV19 CASSIVTNTGELFF
TRBD1 TRBJ2-5 TRBV28 CASSSRTGGQETQYF
- TRBJ1-2 TRBV2 CAAGINYGYTF
TRBD2 TRBJ2-7 TRBV7-9 CASSHHTKGEGRVFYEQYF
TRBD1 TRBJ2-2 TRBV5-3 CARRGDRGRVTGELFF
TRBD2 TRBJ2-3 TRBV11-3 CASSPERGRTDTQYF
TRBD1 TRBJ1-3 TRBV9 CASSTPTGGSGNTIYF
TRBD2 TRBJ2-1 TRBV27 CASSLLRELANEQFF
- TRBJ2-3 TRBV9 CASSVDGVGDTQYF
TRBD2 TRBJ2-7 TRBV5-1 CASSLIGLATHEQYF
- TRBJ2-6 TRBV5-1 CASRTEGGANVLTF
TRBD1 TRBJ1-1 TRBV9 CASSVGGTGHTEAFF
- TRBJ2-5 TRBV6-6 CASSYGGAGETQYF
- TRBJ2-1 TRBV30 CAWSVSPLDEQFF
TRBD2 TRBJ2-1 TRBV13 CASSSPGGTYNEQFF
- TRBJ1-5 TRBV19 CASSIGHHSNQPQHF
TRBD2 TRBJ2-7 TRBV30 CAWTPTGARVAGVYEQYF
- TRBJ2-7 TRBV7-9 CASSLALTSSYEQYF
TRBD2 TRBJ2-1 TRBV25-1 CASSPGRRGVNEQFF
- TRBJ1-1 TRBV28 CASSLQPGTIMKTEAFF
TRBD1 TRBJ1-6 TRBV2 CASSGDRAYSYNSPLHF
TRBD2 TRBJ2-3 TRBV2 CASSEVLADTDTQYF
TRBD2 TRBJ2-3 TRBV7-3 CASSLLAGDGDTQYF
- TRBJ1-2 TRBV28 CASSLLGVGATPNYGYTF
- TRBJ2-5 TRBV5-1 CASTGEQETQYF
TRBD1 TRBJ2-1 TRBV7-2 CASRRYPGQGYNEQFF
TRBD2 TRBJ2-3 TRBV7-2 CASSRSRREAPVAQYF
- TRBJ2-1 TRBV7-9 CASSPSLEQFF
- TRBJ2-6 TRBV7-9 CASSVGPTGSPSGANVLTF
- TRBJ2-1 TRBV13 CASSLGLGGQGDFSSYNEQFF
TRBD1 TRBJ2-7 TRBV5-1 CASSTGQGQHEQYF
TRBD2 TRBJ2-3 TRBV29-1 CSVSGGRIADTQYF
TRBD2 TRBJ2-5 TRBV30 CAWSTSGQETQYF
- TRBJ2-3 TRBV15 CATSRVSGSADTQYF
- TRBJ2-5 TRBV7-9 CASSFVGEETQYF
- TRBJ1-2 TRBV29-1 CSVEDRGQFYPNYGYTF
TRBD2 TRBJ2-3 TRBV5-1 CASSLAGGRSRDTDTQYF
- TRBJ2-7 TRBV7-2 CASSLRSGTLSSYEQYF
- TRBJ2-7 TRBV7-6 CASSLTSTSYEQYF
- TRBJ2-3 TRBV7-3 CASSLSGGTDTQYF
TRBD1 TRBJ1-5 TRBV7-3 CASSPDGLQGQPQHF
- TRBJ2-1 TRBV9 CASGGSYNEQFF
- TRBJ1-5 TRBV30 CAWSVRVPNQPQHF
- TRBJ1-2 TRBV7-2 CASSPWRAQQGLYYGYTF
- TRBJ1-5 TRBV2 CASSGGFDQPQHF
- TRBJ1-1 TRBV7-9 CASSLEYSLNTEAFF
TRBD2 TRBJ2-1 TRBV4-1 CASSLRGLAGDTGPSNGQFF
TRBD1 TRBJ2-1 TRBV7-6 CASSLVRTGGYNEQFF
- TRBJ2-7 TRBV19 CASGGYEQYF
- TRBJ2-7 TRBV6-4 CASSHPGARSPYEQYF
- TRBJ2-2 TRBV27 CASSPLTGELFF
- TRBJ2-1 TRBV9 CASSITVGERFNEQFF
TRBD1 TRBJ1-2 TRBV9 CASSAPPTGVYGYTF
- TRBJ2-4 TRBV15 CATLVAGENIQYF
TRBD1 TRBJ1-5 TRBV4-1 CASSREGAFQPQHF